These 15 T cell receptor beta chains came from one sample sequenced in a study of blood T cell repertoires in COVID-19. Some clones are missing from TCRdb's copy, which holds only in-frame ones; the method was immunoSEQ multiplex PCR. The sample contains tens of thousands of clones, more than 60% of which appear only once. Sequencing input: peripheral blood. These receptor sequences come from a man between 65 and 79 years old with acute or convalescent COVID-19.

The chain joins TRBV5-1 to TRBJ1-5; perhaps TRBD1 as D (6 bases). The CDR3 totals 14 residues. Germline V lookup: CDR1 SGHRS, CDR2 YFSETQ. Trimming pared 2 bases from V and 2 bases from J, leaving 8 bases between. CDR3 DNA sequence: TGCGCCAGCAGCTTACAGGGAGGCAATCAGCCCCAGCATTTT. The encoded protein is CASSLQGGNQPQHF.

This chain joins TRBV6-5 and TRBJ2-2; 8 bases line up with TRBD2. The CDR3 totals 14 residues. V lost 6 bases to trimming and J lost 9 bases; unmatched junction nucleotides: 9. Germline values: CDR1 MNHEY, CDR2 SVGAGI. CDR3 loop: CASSRGLGDRELFF. CDR3 nucleotides: TGTGCCAGCAGCAGGGGACTAGGTGATCGGGAGCTGTTTTTT.

This sequence joins TRBV12-3 or TRBV12-4 and TRBJ2-1; 9 bases are a match to TRBD1. V was clipped by 6 bases and J by 8 bases; unmatched bases: 5. The CDR3 has 13 residues. The chain's CDR3 is CASRLQGAHEQFF. The CDR3 DNA follows: TGTGCCAGCAGGCTACAGGGGGCCCATGAGCAGTTCTTC.

This chain connects TRBV6-1 to TRBJ2-1; TRBD1 matches at 9 bases. The CDR3 length is 16 residues. Per the germline V gene, CDR1 is MNHNS and CDR2 is SASEGT. The J segment lost 5 bases and the V segment lost 0 bases, leaving 5 bases of the junction unmatched. Written as DNA, the CDR3 is TGTGCCAGCAGTGAAGCGGGGACAGGGTCAAACAATGAGCAGTTCTTC. Amino acids: CASSEAGTGSNNEQFF.

The chain couples TRBV29-1 to TRBJ2-3; no clear D gene. V lost 5 bases to trimming and J lost 1 base, with 13 bases between them. CDR1 and CDR2 from the germline V gene are SQVTM and ANQGSEA. This CDR3 spans 14 amino acids. The CDR3 coding sequence is TGCAGCGTTCCGGGTCCTTCCCGCACAGATACGCAGTATTTT. It encodes CSVPGPSRTDTQYF.

This clone was counted a single time. The chain links TRBV23-1 to TRBJ2-1, with 8 nucleotides matching TRBD1. TRBV23-1 counts as an open reading frame of uncertain function. J lost 2 bases, V lost 5 bases, and 2 bases had no gene match. The CDR3 is 14 residues long. The CDR3 coding sequence is TGCGCCAGCAGTAGACAGGGGCCCTACAATGAGCAGTTCTTC. Encoded protein: CASSRQGPYNEQFF.

This chain uses TRBV2 with TRBJ1-5; possibly TRBD1 for D (6 bases). The CDR3 is 14 amino acids. Germline-derived CDR1 and CDR2 are SNHLY and FYNNEI. V gave up 6 bases and J gave up 0 bases, with 9 bases separating them. CDR3 region: CASRGTSSNQPQHF. CDR3 coding DNA: TGTGCCAGCAGAGGGACATCTAGCAATCAGCCCCAGCATTTT.

The chain uses TRBV5-6 and TRBJ2-5, with TRBD1 matching over 7 bases. V shed 6 bases and J 5 bases; nucleotides not matched to a gene: 7. This CDR3 has 13 amino acids. In germline, CDR1 is SGHDT, CDR2 YYEEEE. The CDR3 protein is CASTLTGRETQYF. The CDR3 bases are TGTGCCAGCACCCTGACAGGGCGGGAGACCCAGTACTTC.

V usage is TRBV4-1 and J usage is TRBJ1-5; D is possibly TRBD1 (6 bases). Germline CDR1 reads MGHRA; CDR2 reads YSYEKL. This CDR3 comprises 16 residues. Trimming cost V 0 bases and J 1 base, with 10 bases left between them. The CDR3 spells CASSQEGGGSNQPQHF. The CDR3 nucleotides read TGCGCCAGCAGCCAAGAAGGGGGAGGGAGCAATCAGCCCCAGCATTTT.

This chain links TRBV3-1 (or the pseudogene TRBV3-2) with TRBJ2-2, with TRBD2 matching 9 bases. The junction had 4 bases not matched to a gene; V was cut back by 8 bases and J by 6 bases. Per germline, CDR1 LGHDT and CDR2 YNNKEL (reference sequence). The CDR3 runs 13 residues. Here the CDR3 DNA reads TGTGCCAGCCGCGGGGGGGCCCCCGGGGAGCTGTTTTTT. Protein sequence: CASRGGAPGELFF.

The J gene is TRBJ1-2, the V gene TRBV12-2; the DNA was not compared with TRBD1, the D call given in the table. TRBV12-2 has pseudogene status. CDR3 length equals 17 residues. CDR3 in DNA: TGTGCAAGTCGCCCCGAGGGCTTACAGGGCTTTCGTTACGGCTACACCTTC. Encoded protein: CASRPEGLQGFRYGYTF.

The chain couples TRBV10-2 to TRBJ1-4; 9 positions agree with TRBD1. Germline CDR1 WSHSY, CDR2 SAAADI. V lost 0 bases, J lost 5 bases, and 4 bases stayed unmatched. This CDR3 has 16 amino acids. The CDR3 loop is CASSESWTGVNEKLFF. The DNA for the CDR3 is TGCGCCAGCAGTGAGTCGTGGACAGGGGTGAATGAAAAACTGTTTTTT.

The chain couples TRBV18 to TRBJ2-3, with TRBD2 as a possible D gene (5 bases). CDR3 length: 14 amino acids. V lost 3 bases, J lost 0 bases, and 7 bases lay in between. Germline-derived CDR1 and CDR2 are KGHSH and LQKENI. This CDR3 is CASSPGLSTDTQYF. CDR3 in DNA: TGTGCCAGCTCACCCGGACTCAGCACAGATACGCAGTATTTT.

This clone was found once. V usage is TRBV28 and J usage is TRBJ1-2, with D possibly being TRBD1 (6 bases). Trimming took off 5 bases at V and 3 bases at J, with 16 bases between the two ends. CDR3 length: 15 amino acids. Germline CDR1 is MDHEN and CDR2 is SYDVKM. CDR3 DNA: TGTGCCAGCAGTATGAACAGGGCCTTGGACTATGGCTACACCTTC. This codes for CASSMNRALDYGYTF.

This chain uses TRBV5-1 with TRBJ2-5; possibly TRBD2 for D (7 bases). Germline CDR1 is SGHRS and CDR2 is YFSETQ. V was trimmed by 0 bases and J by 5 bases, leaving 14 bases between them. CDR3 length: 15 residues. The CDR3 nucleotides read TGCGCCAGCAGCTTGGCCGGGGGGCTCCGGGAGACCCAGTACTTC. This gives the protein CASSLAGGLRETQYF.